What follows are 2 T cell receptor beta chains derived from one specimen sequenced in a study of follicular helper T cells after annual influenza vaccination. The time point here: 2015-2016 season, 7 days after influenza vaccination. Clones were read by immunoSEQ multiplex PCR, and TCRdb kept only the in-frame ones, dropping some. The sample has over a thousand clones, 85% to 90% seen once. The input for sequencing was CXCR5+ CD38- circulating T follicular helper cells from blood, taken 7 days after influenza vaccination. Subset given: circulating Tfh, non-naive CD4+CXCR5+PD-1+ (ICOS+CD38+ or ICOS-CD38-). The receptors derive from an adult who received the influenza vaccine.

CDR3 protein: CASSPGGANIQYF. The DNA of the CDR3 is TGTGCCAGCAGTCCAGGAGGGGCAAACATTCAGTACTTC. The V gene is TRBV28, the J gene TRBJ2-4; maybe TRBD2 (6 bases). V was trimmed by 5 bases and J by 6 bases, leaving 11 bases between them. The CDR3 is made up of 13 amino acids. Germline-derived CDR1 and CDR2 are MDHEN and SYDVKM.

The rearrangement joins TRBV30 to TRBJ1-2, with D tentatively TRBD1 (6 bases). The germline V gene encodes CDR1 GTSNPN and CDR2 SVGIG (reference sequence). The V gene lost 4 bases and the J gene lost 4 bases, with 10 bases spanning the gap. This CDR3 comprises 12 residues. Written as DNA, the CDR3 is TGTGCCTGGAATCGGGGGGCCTATGGCTACACCTTC. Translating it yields CAWNRGAYGYTF.